The table lists the clone carrying this T cell receptor (beta chain) with a few counts. The data derive from a study of human T cells and chemical hapten exposure. From the RACE reads, TCRdb called clonotypes with MiXCR, one entry per CDR3 protein. The table shows about 80,000 distinct CDR3 sequences, with 10% occurring only once. Time point in this sample: patch test 1, 2 weeks after DPC sensitization. This sample's treatment: therapeutic diphenylcyclopropenone sensitization with weekly scalp DPC. Blood was drawn before each patch test was applied. This sequence originates from a woman aged 50 to 60 with alopecia areata. Some clones in this sample may be carry-over from other donors' samples. The input for sequencing was whole blood, taken in connection with sensitization to the hapten diphenylcyclopropenone (DPC).

The CDR3 reads CASRTGPETQYF. The CDR3 nucleotides are TGCGCCAGCAGGACAGGGCCGGAGACCCAGTACTTC. The V and J genes are TRBV10-2 and TRBJ2-5, with 7 positions matching TRBD1. Germline V gene sequence: CDR1 WSHSY, CDR2 SAAADI. Trimming cost V 6 bases and J 5 bases; bases outside gene matches: 3. The CDR3 covers 12 residues.